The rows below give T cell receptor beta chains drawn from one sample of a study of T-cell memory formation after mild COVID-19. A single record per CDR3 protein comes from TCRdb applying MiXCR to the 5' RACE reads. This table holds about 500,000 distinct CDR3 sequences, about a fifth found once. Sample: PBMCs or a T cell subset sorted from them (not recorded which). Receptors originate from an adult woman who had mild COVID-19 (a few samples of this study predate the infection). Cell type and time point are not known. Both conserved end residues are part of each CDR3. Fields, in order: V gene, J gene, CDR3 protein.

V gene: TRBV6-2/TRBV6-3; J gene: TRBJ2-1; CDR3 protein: CASRAWRVSYNEQFF
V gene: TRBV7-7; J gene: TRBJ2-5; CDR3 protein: CASSLGGSGEETQYF
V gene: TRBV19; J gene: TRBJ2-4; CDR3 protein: CASSINREVNIQYF
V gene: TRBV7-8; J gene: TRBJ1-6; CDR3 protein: CASSSRDRDSPLHF
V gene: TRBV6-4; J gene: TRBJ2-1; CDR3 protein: CASSGNGYNEQFF
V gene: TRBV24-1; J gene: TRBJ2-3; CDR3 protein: CATSGRGTVPTDTQYF
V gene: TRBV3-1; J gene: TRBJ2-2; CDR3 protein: CASSQGSMTTGELFF
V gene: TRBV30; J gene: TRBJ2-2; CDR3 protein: CAWSADSTGELFF
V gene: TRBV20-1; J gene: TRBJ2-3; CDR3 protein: CSAPDSVDTQYF
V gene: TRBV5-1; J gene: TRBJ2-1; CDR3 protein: CASSLARGSLYNEQFF
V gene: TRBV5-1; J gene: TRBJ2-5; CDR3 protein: CASSLGGAREETQYF
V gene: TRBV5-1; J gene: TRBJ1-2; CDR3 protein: CASSGQSGGGYTF
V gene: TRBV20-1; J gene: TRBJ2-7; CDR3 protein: CSARVGTEYEQYF
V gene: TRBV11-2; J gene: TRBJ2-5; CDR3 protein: CASSALPQETQYF
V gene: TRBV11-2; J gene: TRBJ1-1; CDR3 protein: CASSSLLGQTEAFF
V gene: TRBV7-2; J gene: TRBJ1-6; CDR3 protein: CASSLNGVSSPLHF
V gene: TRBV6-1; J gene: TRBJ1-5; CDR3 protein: CASSTQGGNQPQHF
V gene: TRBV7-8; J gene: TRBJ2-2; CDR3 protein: CASSPLADTGELFF
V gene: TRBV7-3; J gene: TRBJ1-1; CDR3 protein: CASKGGRGDTEAFF
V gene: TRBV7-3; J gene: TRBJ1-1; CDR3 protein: CASSLMTGMNTEAFF
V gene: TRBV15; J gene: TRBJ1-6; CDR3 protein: CATSRTATLGSPLHF
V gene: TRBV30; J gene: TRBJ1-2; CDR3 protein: CACEGQVYGYTF
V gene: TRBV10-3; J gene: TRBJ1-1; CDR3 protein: CAISPGESGGTEAFF
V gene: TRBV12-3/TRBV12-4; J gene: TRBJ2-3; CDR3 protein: CASSPTVTLQDTQYF
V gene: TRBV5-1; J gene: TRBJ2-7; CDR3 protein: CASSLAGTETYEQYF
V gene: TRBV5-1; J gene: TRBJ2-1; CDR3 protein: CASSPGQAQSEQFF
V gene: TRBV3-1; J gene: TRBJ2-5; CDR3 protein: CASSQDLGWGETQYF
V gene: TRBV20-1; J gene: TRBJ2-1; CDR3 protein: CTGGGQSYNEQFF
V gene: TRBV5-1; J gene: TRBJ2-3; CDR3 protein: CASSLVRASTDTQYF
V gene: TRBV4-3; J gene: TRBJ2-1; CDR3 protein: CASSQGGVGAYNEQFF
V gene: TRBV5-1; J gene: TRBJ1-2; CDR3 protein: CASSTDRAGYTF
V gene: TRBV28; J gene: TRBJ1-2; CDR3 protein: CASSPPRPYLGGYTF
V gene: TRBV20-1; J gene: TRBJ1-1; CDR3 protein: CSARYFTIRAGFTEAFF
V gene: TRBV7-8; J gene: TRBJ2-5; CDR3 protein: CASSSLAGSSGTKTQYF
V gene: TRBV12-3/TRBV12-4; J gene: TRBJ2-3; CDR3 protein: CASSHRQSTDTQYF
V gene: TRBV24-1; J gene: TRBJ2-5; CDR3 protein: CATREGVGETQYF
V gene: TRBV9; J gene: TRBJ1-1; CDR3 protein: CASSVVPGLNTEAFF
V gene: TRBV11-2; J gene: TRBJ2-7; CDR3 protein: CASSLARETYEQYF
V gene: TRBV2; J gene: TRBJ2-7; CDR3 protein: CASSETGKGSYEQYF
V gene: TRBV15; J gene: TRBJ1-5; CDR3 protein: CATSRDKSRADQPQHF
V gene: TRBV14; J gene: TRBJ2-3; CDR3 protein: CASSHPGPGATDTQYF
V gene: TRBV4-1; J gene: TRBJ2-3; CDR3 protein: CASSQTSGGGDTQYF
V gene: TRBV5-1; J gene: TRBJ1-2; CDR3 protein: CASSYAPGQGAYGYTF
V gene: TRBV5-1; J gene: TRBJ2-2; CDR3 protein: CASSGRAGNTGELFF
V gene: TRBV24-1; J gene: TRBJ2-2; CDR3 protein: CATSDSATGTGIWTGELFF
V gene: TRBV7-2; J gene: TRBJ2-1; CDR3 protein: CASSLARTQFF
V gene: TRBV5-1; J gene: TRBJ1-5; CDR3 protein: CASSLGTGARNQPQHF
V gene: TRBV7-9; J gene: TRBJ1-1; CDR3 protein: CASSTGDTEAFF
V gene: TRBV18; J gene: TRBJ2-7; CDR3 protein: CASSPLPRGGGGEQYF
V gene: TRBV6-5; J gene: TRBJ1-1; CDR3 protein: CASTSVRGAGPEAFF
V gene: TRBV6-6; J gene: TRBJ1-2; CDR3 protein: CASSQEFLIGYGYTF
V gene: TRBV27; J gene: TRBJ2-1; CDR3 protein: CASSLSILGVSYNEQFF
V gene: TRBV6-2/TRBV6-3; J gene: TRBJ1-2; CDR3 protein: CASSYRTGEVEGGYTF
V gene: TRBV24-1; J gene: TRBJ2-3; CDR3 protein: CATSGRTGTTDTQYF
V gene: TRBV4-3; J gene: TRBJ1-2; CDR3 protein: CSSSQDGRDRDGYTF